The TCR beta chain described here comes from a study of human T cells and chemical hapten exposure. Overall study context: TCR yields per sample varied, mainly owing to small pooled library volume differences. General study findings and limits: Expanded TCRs showed more large CDR3 clusters than pre-sensitization or healthy control sets. Alopecia affected the donors, so their immune response may differ from healthy people's.

Stated time point: pre-sensitization, week 0. Treatment defined: therapeutic diphenylcyclopropenone sensitization with weekly scalp DPC. Suited to DPC and affected by alopecia, the donors ranged from 18 to 70 years old. The germline gives CDR1 SGDLS, CDR2 YYNGEE. The CDR3 totals 19 residues. V dropped 4 bases and J dropped 0 bases, with 20 bases sitting between them. TCRdb analysed the RACE reads with MiXCR anew, one entry per CDR3 protein. The top ten hold around 2.8% of the sample, which has 120,000 or so distinct CDR3 sequences, about 13% seen once. A word on this clonotype: Antigen unknown.

This receptor was obtained from a woman younger than 30 with alopecia areata. Some clones in this sample may be carry-over from other donors' samples. Material: whole blood, obtained in connection with sensitization to the hapten diphenylcyclopropenone (DPC). This chain uses TRBV9 with TRBJ2-6; D is possibly TRBD1 (6 bases). Written as DNA, the CDR3 is TGTGCCAGCAGCCACACCGTACAGGGACCGATCTCTGGGGCCAACGTCCTGACTTTC. Its protein product is CASSHTVQGPISGANVLTF.